This T cell receptor beta chain was captured by sequencing in a study of blood T cells in healthy people across ages. A sample-barcoded 5' primer and a J-beta primer mix were used in a second PCR of roughly 6 to 11 cycles. TCRdb itself ran the 5' RACE reads through MiXCR, one entry per CDR3 protein. The data hold roughly 1 million distinct CDR3 sequences, with approximately 26% observed a single time. This clonotype was counted only a few times. The same data also went into a second study, on T cells of mothers and their children. From that second work: Study donors consisted of a few healthy Caucasian mothers and their six children. With unrelated pairs as the comparison, related mother-child pairs had a slightly higher overlap that was not significant.

This TCR derives from a girl aged 2 to 9 in good health. The sequencing input was blood.

CDR3 in amino acids: CASSFARSAEAEQYF. The CDR3 nucleotides read TGTGCCAGCAGCTTCGCCCGGTCCGCCGAGGCCGAGCAGTACTTC. The chain joins TRBV7-8 to TRBJ2-5; the D is unclear. Matching the DNA end better, TRBJ2-7 makes the J call doubtful. The germline gives CDR1 SGHVS, CDR2 FQNEAQ. This CDR3 is 15 amino acids long.